This T cell receptor beta chain originates from a study of blood T cell repertoires in COVID-19. CDR1 is LGHDT, CDR2 YNNKEL, per germline (reference sequence). The length of the CDR3 is 14 residues. V shed 1 base, J shed 7 bases, and the junction held 3 bases outside the gene matches. Clones were sequenced by immunoSEQ multiplex PCR, and TCRdb holds only the in-frame ones, with some missing. This table has some 400,000 clones, around nine tenths appearing once. Sequencing was carried out using PBMCs or T cells enriched from blood (not recorded which). This receptor was identified in a woman aged 25 to 39 who had recovered from COVID-19. This chain uses TRBV3-1 (or the pseudogene TRBV3-2) with TRBJ1-4, with 7 bases that match TRBD1. The CDR3 DNA sequence: TGTGCCAGCAGCCAAGTAGGGGGCGGTGAAAAACTGTTTTTT. This gives the protein CASSQVGGGEKLFF.